Presented here are 6 T cell receptor beta chains from one specimen sequenced in a study of PD-1 blockade in classical Hodgkin lymphoma. Only in-frame clones appear in the TCRdb table, and some are missing; sequencing was by immunoSEQ multiplex PCR. The data show some 8,000 clones, roughly 80% seen once. Time point reported: cycle 4 day 1 (C4D1), after more than 5 weeks of nivolumab. Following autologous stem cell transplantation, relapse occurred in every patient, and exposure to brentuximab vedotin varied. PBMCs were thawed, and CD8+ T cells were then isolated from them by magnetic negative selection. The material was CD8+ T cells from blood, obtained before the fourth cycle of nivolumab. All receptors derive from a human donor with classical Hodgkin lymphoma.

The J gene is TRBJ1-6, the V gene TRBV5-6, with a weak D call TRBD1 (5 bases). The germline V gene has CDR1 SGHDT and CDR2 YYEEEE. Trimming left V 4 bases short and J 0 bases short, with 20 bases between. The CDR3 totals 19 residues. Here the CDR3 DNA reads TGTGCCAGCAGCCATTTCGGGGCGGAGCTTAGCTCCTATAATTCACCCCTCCACTTT. Protein product: CASSHFGAELSSYNSPLHF.

A single count supports this clone. The V gene is TRBV27, the J gene TRBJ2-7; possibly TRBD1 or TRBD2 for D (6 bases each). Germline CDR1 reads MNHEY; CDR2 reads SMNVEV (reference sequence). The CDR3 sequence is 13 residues long. V dropped 8 bases and J dropped 9 bases, with 20 bases sitting between them. In DNA, the CDR3 is TGTGCCAGCTCCCAGGAGGGGGTGAGTGGGCAGTACTTC. As protein: CASSQEGVSGQYF.

The chain joins TRBV5-4 to TRBJ2-7; D might be TRBD2 (6 bases). Trimming took 2 bases from V and 1 from J, leaving 7 bases between them. CDR3 length equals 13 residues. The V gene's germline CDR1 is SGHNT and CDR2 YYREEE (reference sequence). This chain's CDR3 is CASSFGGSYEQYF. CDR3 sequence (DNA): TGTGCCAGCAGCTTCGGGGGTTCCTACGAGCAGTACTTC.

This chain links TRBV4-1 with TRBJ2-5; weak D call: TRBD1 (5 bases). V was shortened by 0 bases and J by 0 bases, with 11 bases between the two germline ends. The CDR3 totals 16 residues. Germline V gene lookup returns CDR1 MGHRA and CDR2 YSYEKL. The CDR3 loop is CASSQEGVGYQETQYF. The DNA of the CDR3 is TGCGCCAGCAGCCAAGAAGGGGTGGGGTACCAAGAGACCCAGTACTTC.

This chain uses TRBV11-1 with TRBJ1-1; no clear D gene. The CDR3 is made up of 14 amino acids. Looked up from germline, CDR1 is SGHAT and CDR2 is FQDESV (reference sequence). V lost 2 bases and J lost 0, with 7 bases in between. CDR3 bases: TGTGCCAGCAGCTTAAGCAGTTTGAACACTGAAGCTTTCTTT. It codes for CASSLSSLNTEAFF.

This chain connects TRBV7-6 to TRBJ2-6; 8 nucleotides agree with TRBD2. CDR3 length: 19 residues. With V trimmed by 5 bases and J by 0 bases, 12 bases remained unmatched. Looked up from germline, CDR1 is SGHVS and CDR2 is FNYEAQ. CDR3 sequence: CASSQRSSGMSSGANVLTF. As DNA, the CDR3 is TGTGCCAGCAGCCAACGGAGTAGCGGGATGAGCTCTGGGGCCAACGTCCTGACTTTC.